The rows below give T cell receptor beta chains drawn from one sample of a study of PD-1 blockade in mismatch repair-deficient tumors. Sequencing was performed with immunoSEQ multiplex PCR; in TCRdb, only in-frame clones are kept and a portion is missing. The top ten clones hold over 4.5% of a sample with tens of thousands of clones, about 72% of them seen once. Sequencing used peripheral blood, obtained 2 weeks after starting pembrolizumab. These receptors were obtained from an adult with mismatch repair-deficient cancer. The CDR3 runs from the conserved cysteine through the conserved F or W. Fields, in order: D gene, clone size, CDR3 length, J gene, V gene, CDR3 protein, CDR3 DNA. The D gene is left open where the match is weak. Clone size, where shown, is once, few, many, or a class for clones that have expanded.

D: .; size: .; length: 15; J: TRBJ2-3; V: TRBV6-1; CDR3: CASNGRSSGTDTQYF; DNA: TGTGCCAGCAACGGAAGGAGCAGCGGCACAGATACGCAGTATTTT
D: .; size: .; length: 16; J: TRBJ2-7; V: TRBV4-1; CDR3: CASSQGTATSSYEQYF; DNA: TGCGCCAGCAGCCAAGGGACGGCTACGAGCTCCTACGAGCAGTACTTC
D: TRBD1; size: once; length: 14; J: TRBJ1-5; V: TRBV18; CDR3: CASSPQGADQPQHF; DNA: TGTGCCAGCTCACCACAGGGGGCCGATCAGCCCCAGCATTTT
D: TRBD1; size: .; length: 15; J: TRBJ1-1; V: TRBV19; CDR3: CASRHPGGGNTEAFF; DNA: TGTGCCAGTAGACACCCGGGAGGGGGCAACACTGAAGCTTTCTTT
D: TRBD1; size: once; length: 15; J: TRBJ1-1; V: TRBV18; CDR3: CASSPPRGRGAEAFF; DNA: TGTGCCAGCTCACCACCAAGGGGGCGTGGGGCTGAAGCTTTCTTT
D: .; size: .; length: 15; J: TRBJ2-5; V: TRBV6-5; CDR3: CASSYVPGVAETQYF; DNA: TGTGCCAGCAGTTATGTTCCGGGAGTGGCTGAGACCCAGTACTTC
D: TRBD1; size: .; length: 17; J: TRBJ1-2; V: TRBV10-2; CDR3: CASSTGQGYTSNYGYTF; DNA: TGCGCCAGCAGCACGGGACAGGGGTATACGAGTAACTATGGCTACACCTTC
D: .; size: .; length: 12; J: TRBJ2-3; V: TRBV14; CDR3: CASSQGGDTQYF; DNA: TGTGCCAGCAGCCAAGGGGGAGATACGCAGTATTTT
D: .; size: .; length: 14; J: TRBJ1-3; V: TRBV28; CDR3: CASDGTNGGNTIYF; DNA: TGTGCCAGCGACGGGACTAACGGTGGAAACACCATATATTTT
D: TRBD1; size: .; length: 16; J: TRBJ2-5; V: TRBV7-3; CDR3: CASSPTGQGAGETQYF; DNA: TGTGCCAGCAGCCCAACCGGACAGGGGGCGGGCGAGACCCAGTACTTC
D: .; size: once; length: 11; J: TRBJ2-5; V: TRBV2; CDR3: CASSLEETQYF; DNA: TGTGCCAGCAGTCTAGAAGAGACCCAGTACTTC
D: .; size: once; length: 16; J: TRBJ1-3; V: TRBV7-6; CDR3: CASSLRPESSGNTIYF; DNA: TGTGCCAGCAGCTTACGGCCAGAAAGCTCTGGAAACACCATATATTTT
D: TRBD2; size: .; length: 19; J: TRBJ2-3; V: TRBV27; CDR3: CASSLSRASGHPITDTQYF; DNA: TGTGCCAGCAGTTTATCGCGGGCTAGCGGGCATCCTATCACAGATACGCAGTATTTT
D: TRBD2; size: .; length: 14; J: TRBJ2-3; V: TRBV4-2; CDR3: CASSQGTSADTQYF; DNA: TGTGCCAGCAGCCAAGGGACTAGCGCAGATACGCAGTATTTT
D: .; size: .; length: 13; J: TRBJ1-1; V: TRBV29-1; CDR3: CSVPTGLNTEAFF; DNA: TGCAGCGTGCCGACAGGACTGAACACTGAAGCTTTCTTT
D: .; size: .; length: 14; J: TRBJ2-2; V: TRBV7-9; CDR3: CASRADGSIGELFF; DNA: TGTGCCAGCAGAGCGGACGGGTCAATCGGGGAGCTGTTTTTT
D: .; size: .; length: 14; J: TRBJ1-1; V: TRBV4-1; CDR3: CASSQEGTLAGGFF; DNA: TGCGCCAGCAGCCAAGAAGGGACCCTCGCTGGTGGTTTCTTT
D: .; size: .; length: 15; J: TRBJ2-2; V: TRBV19; CDR3: CASSVGWLDTGELFF; DNA: TGTGCCAGTAGCGTCGGGTGGCTTGACACCGGGGAGCTGTTTTTT
D: .; size: many; length: 14; J: TRBJ1-2; V: TRBV11-2; CDR3: CASSSGFTGSGYTF; DNA: TGTGCCAGCAGCTCAGGGTTTACCGGTTCAGGCTACACCTTC
D: .; size: few; length: 13; J: TRBJ2-7; V: TRBV7-3; CDR3: CASSPAAMYEQYF; DNA: TGTGCCAGCAGCCCCGCCGCCATGTACGAGCAGTACTTC
D: .; size: once; length: 13; J: TRBJ2-7; V: TRBV7-9; CDR3: CASSAPVALEQYF; DNA: TGTGCCAGCAGCGCCCCCGTGGCCCTGGAGCAGTACTTC